Each of the 31 T cell receptor beta chains below was sequenced from the same sample in a study of blood T cell repertoires in COVID-19. Data came from immunoSEQ multiplex PCR; TCRdb stores just in-frame clones and leaves some out. Counted here are approximately 300,000 clones, 65% to 90% occurring once; the ten biggest clones make up over 9.5%. What was sequenced was PBMCs or T cells enriched from blood (not recorded which). The receptors come from a young woman who had recovered from COVID-19.

This rearrangement joins TRBV4-1 to TRBJ2-6; D may be TRBD2 (5 bases). Trimming cost V 4 bases and J 2 bases, with 12 bases left between them. CDR3 length: 16 residues. The germline CDR1 and CDR2 sequences are MGHRA and YSYEKL. The CDR3 nucleotides read TGCGCCAGCAGCCGCTATGAGGGCGCTGGGGCCAACGTCCTGACTTTC. Translating it yields CASSRYEGAGANVLTF.

The chain links TRBV5-8 to TRBJ2-7; 9 bases line up with TRBD2. This CDR3 has 16 residues. The germline V gene encodes CDR1 SGHTS and CDR2 YDEGEE. The trim removed 6 bases at V and 3 bases at J, leaving 13 bases unmatched. Here the CDR3 reads CASTMAEVAGVYEQYF. DNA of the CDR3: TGTGCCAGCACTATGGCGGAGGTAGCGGGAGTCTACGAGCAGTACTTC.

This chain links TRBV2 with TRBJ1-2, with 7 nucleotides matching TRBD1. The germline gives CDR1 SNHLY, CDR2 FYNNEI. The CDR3 has 15 residues. V was pared by 6 bases and J by 2 bases, with 9 bases of the junction left unmatched. This CDR3 reads CASRVNRGPNYGYTF. Written as DNA, the CDR3 is TGTGCCAGCAGAGTCAACAGGGGCCCAAACTATGGCTACACCTTC. The full variable domain, completed using reference TRBV2 and TRBJ1-2, is EPEVTQTPSHQVTQMGQEVILRCVPISNHLYFYWYRQILGQKVEFLVSFYNNEISEKSEIFDDQFSVERPDGSNFTLKIRSTKLEDSAMYFCASRVNRGPNYGYTFGSGTRLTVV.

J is TRBJ2-5 and V is TRBV7-3, with D possibly being TRBD1 (6 bases). Germline CDR1 is SGHTA and CDR2 is FQGTGA. V lost 2 bases, J lost 3 bases, and 7 bases lay in between. The CDR3 length is 13 residues. CDR3 sequence reads: CASSLGQKETQYF. CDR3 nucleotide sequence: TGTGCCAGCAGCTTAGGACAGAAAGAGACCCAGTACTTC.

This chain links TRBV19 with TRBJ1-4, with 9 bases aligning to TRBD1. V lost 6 bases and J lost 0; bases outside the gene matches: 8. Germline CDR1 reads LNHDA; CDR2 reads SQIVND (reference sequence). There are 17 residues in the CDR3. The CDR3 DNA follows: TGTGCCAGTAGGCCTAGGACAGGGGTTGCAACTAATGAAAAACTGTTTTTT. Amino acids: CASRPRTGVATNEKLFF.

This sequence joins TRBV6-4 and TRBJ1-1; no clear D gene. Trimming removed 3 bases at V and 1 base at J, with 6 bases between. Germline CDR1 reads MRHNA; CDR2 reads SNTAGT. The CDR3 has 13 amino acids. CDR3 sequence reads: CASSESQNTEAFF. The CDR3 region has the DNA TGTGCCAGCAGTGAGAGTCAGAACACTGAAGCTTTCTTT.

The rearrangement links TRBV11-3 to TRBJ2-3, with TRBD2 identical over 16 bases. The CDR3 runs 17 residues. Germline CDR1 SGHNT, CDR2 YENEEA. Trimming at V came to 5 bases and at J to 1 base, leaving 3 bases not matched to a gene. Written as DNA, the CDR3 is TGTGCCAGCAGCCTCGGGACTAGCGGGGGGGGCACAGATACGCAGTATTTT. It yields the protein CASSLGTSGGGTDTQYF. Full variable domain (rest looked up from reference TRBV11-3 and TRBJ2-3): EAGVVQSPRYKIIEKKQPVAFWCNPISGHNTLYWYLQNLGQGPELLIRYENEEAVDDSQLPKDRFSAERLKGVDSTLKIQPAELGDSAVYLCASSLGTSGGGTDTQYFGPGTRLTVL.

The chain carries TRBV18 and TRBJ2-3; D not certain. The CDR3 has 15 amino acids. Germline-derived CDR1 and CDR2 are KGHSH and LQKENI. V dropped 1 base and J dropped 4 bases, with 12 bases sitting between them. The CDR3 is CASSPLLSEADTQYF. CDR3 sequence (DNA): TGTGCCAGCTCACCACTCCTATCAGAGGCAGATACGCAGTATTTT.

The genes are TRBV6-5 and TRBJ1-2; no definite D call. The CDR3 sequence is 14 residues long. Per the germline V gene, CDR1 is MNHEY and CDR2 is SVGAGI. Trimming cost V 3 bases and J 6 bases, with 14 bases left between them. CDR3 amino acids: CASSYSTLEDGYTF. The CDR3 DNA reads as TGTGCCAGCAGTTATTCTACGTTAGAGGATGGCTACACCTTC.

J is TRBJ1-1 and V is TRBV6-2 or TRBV6-3, with a possible D match to TRBD1 (5 bases). Looked up from germline, CDR1 is MNHEY and CDR2 is SVGEGT. This CDR3 has 11 residues. Trimming shortened V by 4 bases and J by 8 bases, and 8 bases separated the two germline ends. The CDR3 protein is CASSLYREAFF. DNA of the CDR3: TGTGCCAGCAGTTTGTACAGGGAAGCTTTCTTT.

V is TRBV4-2 and J is TRBJ2-1, with TRBD2 matching 7 bases. Germline CDR1 LGHNA, CDR2 YNFKEQ. The CDR3 totals 18 residues. The trim removed 1 base at V and 0 bases at J, leaving 9 bases unmatched. CDR3 in DNA: TGTGCCAGCAGCCAAGCGTTAGGACTAGGGAGCTCCTACAATGAGCAGTTCTTC. Protein sequence: CASSQALGLGSSYNEQFF.

The gene calls are TRBV6-1 and TRBJ1-2, with a tentative D call TRBD1 (5 bases). Trimming stripped 1 base from V and 4 bases from J, with 22 bases between. CDR3 size: 18 residues. Germline lookup yields CDR1 MNHNS and CDR2 SASEGT. CDR3: CASSEGPTLRGKTYGYTF. CDR3 DNA: TGTGCCAGCAGTGAAGGGCCGACTCTGCGGGGGAAAACCTATGGCTACACCTTC.

V and J are TRBV10-1 and TRBJ1-1, with D uncertain. V lost 2 bases and J lost 2, with 9 bases in between. The CDR3 extends over 14 amino acids. The germline V gene has CDR1 WNHNN and CDR2 SYGVQD (reference sequence). The CDR3 nucleotides are TGCGCCAGCAGTGAGGAAGCTTCAAACACTGAAGCTTTCTTT. Its protein product is CASSEEASNTEAFF.

In its sample, this clone was seen once. V usage is TRBV6-5 and J usage is TRBJ2-2, with 12 bases identical to TRBD2. Germline CDR1 is MNHEY and CDR2 is SVGAGI. The J segment lost 6 bases and the V segment lost 4 bases, leaving 6 bases of the junction unmatched. The CDR3 has 16 amino acids. CDR3 loop: CASSLETSGSPGELFF. CDR3 nucleotides: TGTGCCAGCAGTTTGGAGACTAGCGGGAGTCCCGGGGAGCTGTTTTTT.

The gene calls are TRBV11-2 and TRBJ2-1, with TRBD2 identical over 8 bases. V shed 1 base, J shed 6 bases, and the junction held 5 bases outside the gene matches. This CDR3 is 15 amino acids long. Germline CDR1 reads SGHAT; CDR2 reads FQNNGV. CDR3 in amino acids: CASSLVGLGSNEQFF. As DNA, the CDR3 is TGTGCCAGCAGCTTAGTGGGACTAGGGAGCAATGAGCAGTTCTTC. Full variable domain (missing parts from reference TRBV11-2 and TRBJ2-1): EAGVAQSPRYKIIEKRQSVAFWCNPISGHATLYWYQQILGQGPKLLIQFQNNGVVDDSQLPKDRFSAERLKGVDSTLKIQPAKLEDSAVYLCASSLVGLGSNEQFFGPGTRLTVL.

The rearrangement links TRBV21-1 to TRBJ2-1; TRBD1, as called in the table, went unchecked against the DNA. TRBV21-1 is a known pseudogene. The CDR3 runs 21 residues. CDR3 DNA: TGTGCCAGCAGCCCCCGGAGCCTTACAGGGGGCAATAGGCCGAAGGGGAATGAGCAGTTCTTC. It yields the protein CASSPRSLTGGNRPKGNEQFF.

This chain connects TRBV2 to TRBJ2-2, with D hard to call. This CDR3 spans 11 amino acids. V lost 6 bases to trimming and J lost 5 bases, with 4 bases between them. The germline V gene encodes CDR1 SNHLY and CDR2 FYNNEI. The CDR3 bases are TGTGCCAGCAGCCAGACCGGGGAGCTGTTTTTT. Protein sequence: CASSQTGELFF.

The gene calls are TRBV30 and TRBJ1-2, with no clear D. The CDR3 runs to 12 residues. Trimming cost V 4 bases and J 1 base, with 7 bases left between them. Germline values: CDR1 GTSNPN, CDR2 SVGIG (reference sequence). The CDR3 sequence: CAWNTGNYGYTF. The CDR3 DNA reads TGTGCCTGGAACACGGGTAACTATGGCTACACCTTC.

This sequence joins TRBV12-3 or TRBV12-4 and TRBJ2-5; TRBD2 is a possible D gene (6 bases). Between the trimmed V and J ends, which lost 6 bases and 7 bases, there was a span of 15 bases. This CDR3 is 13 amino acids long. In DNA form, the CDR3 reads TGTGCCAGCAGCACGGGGGTGTTGGGGACCCAGTACTTC. Translated, it gives CASSTGVLGTQYF.

For the CDR3, the DNA is TGCGCCAGCAGCTTGGAAGGGGTCGGCTACACCTTC. Protein: CASSLEGVGYTF. The rearrangement uses TRBV5-1 and TRBJ1-2; D perhaps matches TRBD1 (5 bases). CDR1 is SGHRS, CDR2 YFSETQ, per germline. V was clipped by 0 bases and J by 8 bases, with 8 bases between them. CDR3 length: 12 residues.

The CDR3 here is CATSDGQTTEAFF. Written as DNA, the CDR3 is TGTGCCACCAGTGATGGACAGACCACTGAAGCTTTCTTT. The chain couples TRBV24-1 to TRBJ1-1; D perhaps matches TRBD1 (6 bases). The CDR3 extends over 13 amino acids. V was trimmed by 3 bases and J by 4 bases, leaving 8 bases between them. In germline, CDR1 is KGHDR, CDR2 SFDVKD.

The rearrangement joins TRBV19 to TRBJ2-1; D ambiguous. This CDR3 is built from 15 residues. The germline CDR1 and CDR2 sequences are LNHDA and SQIVND (reference sequence). Between the trimmed V and J ends, which lost 1 base and 6 bases, there was a span of 13 bases. The CDR3 spells CASSIVPGSSNEQFF. The CDR3 DNA reads as TGTGCCAGTAGTATAGTCCCGGGTTCCAGCAATGAGCAGTTCTTC.

The V gene is TRBV6-5, the J gene TRBJ2-7; perhaps TRBD2 as D (6 bases). V was shortened by 8 bases and J by 4 bases, with 12 bases between the two germline ends. CDR3 length: 12 residues. Germline CDR1 is MNHEY and CDR2 is SVGAGI. CDR3 in amino acids: CASGGLGYEQYF. In nucleotides, the CDR3 is TGTGCCAGCGGGGGGTTAGGGTACGAGCAGTACTTC.

The J gene is TRBJ2-7, the V gene TRBV5-1, with 9 bases matching TRBD1. Per the germline V gene, CDR1 is SGHRS and CDR2 is YFSETQ. CDR3 length equals 17 residues. V lost 1 base and J lost 1; bases outside the gene matches: 9. As DNA, the CDR3 is TGCGCCAGCAGCTTGTTTGCTGGACAGGGGATGTCCTACGAGCAGTACTTC. It specifies CASSLFAGQGMSYEQYF. Looking up the rest from reference TRBV5-1 and TRBJ2-7 gives the full variable domain: KAGVTQTPRYLIKTRGQQVTLSCSPISGHRSVSWYQQTPGQGLQFLFEYFSETQRNKGNFPGRFSGRQFSNSRSEMNVSTLELGDSALYLCASSLFAGQGMSYEQYFGPGTRLTVT.

This chain joins TRBV2 and TRBJ1-2; D is uncertain. The ends were cut back, 1 base at V and 3 bases at J, with 18 bases in the middle. This CDR3 spans 17 amino acids. Germline assignment: CDR1 SNHLY and CDR2 FYNNEI. The CDR3 is CASSEVRFGSVYYGYTF. DNA of the CDR3: TGTGCCAGCAGTGAAGTTCGATTCGGCAGCGTATACTATGGCTACACCTTC.

The gene calls are TRBV5-4 and TRBJ1-2; no clear D. Trimming removed 3 bases at V and 7 bases at J, with 22 bases between. From germline, CDR1 is SGHNT and CDR2 YYREEE (reference sequence). This CDR3 spans 16 amino acids. The DNA for the CDR3 is TGTGCCAGCAGCTCCCAAAATCGGGAGTTCATCGGTGGCTACACCTTC. This translates into CASSSQNREFIGGYTF.

This clone was seen more than once but under ten times. The V call is TRBV7-8, the J call TRBJ1-1; perhaps TRBD1 as D (6 bases). The V gene's germline CDR1 is SGHVS and CDR2 FQNEAQ. Trimming removed 8 bases from V and 3 bases from J, with 16 bases in between. The CDR3 loop spans 14 amino acids. The CDR3 DNA sequence: TGTGCCAGCGCCGAGGGGGGGCTCCACACTGAAGCTTTCTTT. Translated, it gives CASAEGGLHTEAFF.

This clone was observed once. The chain joins TRBV28 to TRBJ2-7; D possibly corresponds to TRBD2 (5 bases). The CDR3 is 14 amino acids. Per the germline V gene, CDR1 is MDHEN and CDR2 is SYDVKM. Trimming stripped 3 bases from V and 3 bases from J, with 12 bases between. The CDR3 protein is CASSFGNRFYEQYF. Here the CDR3 DNA reads TGTGCCAGCAGTTTCGGGAATCGATTCTACGAGCAGTACTTC.

The count of this clone is one. The rearrangement joins TRBV5-6 to TRBJ1-4, with a tentative D call TRBD1 (5 bases). Germline CDR1 is SGHDT and CDR2 is YYEEEE. This CDR3 spans 18 amino acids. V dropped 5 bases and J dropped 0 bases, with 20 bases sitting between them. The CDR3 is CASSFRQSRRATNEKLFF. CDR3 DNA: TGTGCCAGCAGTTTTAGACAGAGTAGAAGGGCAACTAATGAAAAACTGTTTTTT.

V is TRBV6-4 and J is TRBJ2-1, with unresolved D. CDR3 length: 13 amino acids. Trimming left V 2 bases short and J 7 bases short, with 9 bases between. The germline V gene encodes CDR1 MRHNA and CDR2 SNTAGT. CDR3 nucleotides: TGTGCCAGCAGTGACGTTCGAGGAAATGAGCAGTTCTTC. Translated, it gives CASSDVRGNEQFF.

The J gene is TRBJ1-1, the V gene TRBV19; 8 nucleotides line up with TRBD1. CDR3 length: 15 residues. CDR1 LNHDA and CDR2 SQIVND come from the germline V gene (reference sequence). V gave up 5 bases and J gave up 0 bases; unmatched junction bases: 5. The CDR3 is CASSPRTGMNTEAFF. The CDR3 DNA reads as TGTGCCAGTAGTCCTAGGACAGGGATGAACACTGAAGCTTTCTTT.